The 9 T cell receptor beta chains in this list originate from one sample, sequenced in a study of OX40 agonist ivuxolimab in advanced cancers. The assay was immunoSEQ multiplex PCR, and TCRdb's table has in-frame clones only and misses some. This table holds under 45,000 clones, approximately 80% found once. The specimen was CD4+ or CD8+ T cells sorted from blood, collected in a trial of the OX40 agonist ivuxolimab. Receptors originate from an adult with an advanced solid tumor such as melanoma, head and neck, liver or kidney cancer.

This rearrangement joins TRBV6-5 to TRBJ1-2; no firm D call. The CDR3 runs to 13 residues. CDR1 is MNHEY, CDR2 SVGAGI, per germline. V dropped 5 bases and J dropped 8 bases, with 15 bases sitting between them. The DNA for the CDR3 is TGTGCCAGCAGTGAGGACGGTGGCCGCGGCTACACCTTC. It is translated as CASSEDGGRGYTF.

The chain recombines TRBV29-1 with TRBJ1-2; D is uncertain. V was cut by 0 bases and J by 2 bases, with 7 bases left in between. This CDR3 has 13 residues. Germline CDR1 reads SQVTM; CDR2 reads ANQGSEA. CDR3 nucleotide sequence: TGCAGCGTTGAAGATGGGAGAAACTATGGCTACACCTTC. As protein: CSVEDGRNYGYTF.

The chain combines TRBV19 with TRBJ1-4; TRBD1 might be the D (6 bases). The V gene's germline CDR1 is LNHDA and CDR2 SQIVND (reference sequence). The V and J ends lost 4 bases and 0 bases respectively, with 15 bases between them. This CDR3 spans 17 amino acids. CDR3 DNA: TGTGCCAGTAGTACCCGGGACATAGTTGCAACTAATGAAAAACTGTTTTTT. Encoded protein: CASSTRDIVATNEKLFF.

V is TRBV5-6 and J is TRBJ1-4; 7 bases line up with TRBD1. V lost 3 bases, J lost 5 bases, and 7 bases stayed unmatched. Germline loops: CDR1 SGHDT, CDR2 YYEEEE. The CDR3 consists of 15 residues. The CDR3 nucleotides are TGTGCCAGCAGCTCCTCCGGGACAGAAAATGAAAAACTGTTTTTT. It codes for CASSSSGTENEKLFF.

In this sample, this clone turned up a few times. The rearrangement uses TRBV7-6 and TRBJ2-7; TRBD1 matches at 10 bases. The V gene's germline CDR1 is SGHVS and CDR2 FNYEAQ. CDR3 size: 14 residues. With V trimmed by 4 bases and J by 4 bases, 4 bases remained unmatched. The CDR3 sequence: CASSSGQGKYEQYF. CDR3 DNA sequence: TGTGCCAGCAGCTCGGGACAGGGGAAGTACGAGCAGTACTTC.

This sequence joins TRBV10-1 and TRBJ2-3, with D tentatively TRBD1 or TRBD2 (5 bases each). Germline assignment: CDR1 WNHNN and CDR2 SYGVQD (reference sequence). V lost 6 bases, J lost 3 bases, and 7 bases lay in between. The CDR3 extends over 12 amino acids. The CDR3 is CASSGATDTQYF. CDR3 DNA sequence: TGCGCCAGCAGCGGGGCGACAGATACGCAGTATTTT.

The chain joins TRBV30 to TRBJ1-2; unclear D gene. The CDR3 runs 13 residues. Looked up from germline, CDR1 is GTSNPN and CDR2 is SVGIG (reference sequence). V lost 6 bases and J lost 2, with 13 bases in between. The chain's CDR3 is CACPHLPNYGYTF. The CDR3 bases are TGTGCCTGCCCACACCTCCCCAACTATGGCTACACCTTC.

The rearrangement links TRBV30 to TRBJ1-4, with D perhaps matching TRBD1 (5 bases). From germline, CDR1 is GTSNPN and CDR2 SVGIG (reference sequence). The V end was cut by 8 bases, the J end by 8 bases, with 18 bases between. The CDR3 length is 13 residues. CDR3 coding DNA: TGTGCCGGCCAGTCAGGGAAGGGAGAAAAACTGTTTTTT. It yields the protein CAGQSGKGEKLFF.

The chain recombines TRBV7-9 with TRBJ2-3, with TRBD1 identical over 9 bases. The germline CDR1 and CDR2 sequences are SEHNR and FQNEAQ (reference sequence). J gave up 6 bases and V 4 bases, and 8 bases lay outside the gene matches. This CDR3 has 15 amino acids. CDR3 region: CASSSPRDRDDTQYF. CDR3 in DNA: TGTGCCAGCAGCTCACCCCGGGACAGGGACGATACGCAGTATTTT.